The 22 T cell receptor beta chains reported below all come from one sample, sequenced in a study of blood T cell dynamics during melanoma immunotherapy (dated by TCRdb to about 2020). The library was prepared using the immunoSEQ multiplex PCR assay. The clones in this table, taken by TCRdb from immuneACCESS, are in-frame only. Not every clone is retained; where verified, under half of the shortfall comes from an unresolved V gene, and the cause of the rest is unknown. The sample profile shows about 6,300 clones; about 90% of them were found once. Around 11% of the sample is taken by the ten largest. Reading the label with the study, this specimen's time point is: pre-treatment baseline. The sample here was cell-free DNA from blood, taken from a patient treated with checkpoint blockade. The sample's cell subset or site label, decoded: plasma cell-free DNA. These receptors were collected from a human donor with melanoma.

V usage is TRBV30 and J usage is TRBJ1-1; maybe TRBD1 (5 bases). Germline CDR1 is GTSNPN and CDR2 is SVGIG (reference sequence). V lost 1 base, J lost 10 bases, and 16 bases lay in between. The CDR3 contains 13 residues. The CDR3 nucleotides read TGTGCCTGGAGTGGACGACAGTCACTTAGAGCTTTCTTT. Encoded protein: CAWSGRQSLRAFF.

In nucleotides, the CDR3 is TGTGCCAGCAGCCAAGATGGGTTAACGGCTGAGGGGGCCCAGTACTTC. Translating it yields CASSQDGLTAEGAQYF. The chain combines TRBV4-2 with TRBJ2-5; D is perhaps TRBD1 (6 bases). The V and J ends lost 0 bases and 9 bases respectively, with 20 bases between them. CDR3 length: 16 amino acids. CDR1 is LGHNA, CDR2 YNFKEQ, per germline.

The V and J genes are TRBV5-1 and TRBJ2-3, with TRBD2 matching over 7 bases. CDR1 is SGHRS, CDR2 YFSETQ, per germline. The CDR3 sequence is 16 residues long. V trimming: 0 bases; J trimming: 4 bases; junction bases outside the gene matches: 8. The CDR3 coding sequence is TGCGCCAGCAGCTTGGACGCAGGGAGGGCCCCAGATACGCAGTATTTT. The encoded protein is CASSLDAGRAPDTQYF.

The chain is built from TRBV10-3 and TRBJ2-7; a possible D gene is TRBD2 (5 bases). Germline CDR1 reads ENHRY; CDR2 reads SYGVKD. V was trimmed by 6 bases and J by 6 bases, leaving 12 bases between them. CDR3 length: 12 amino acids. The CDR3 nucleotides read TGTGCCATCAGCGGGGTTTCCGGCGAGCAGTACTTC. This gives the protein CAISGVSGEQYF.

This clone was seen only once. The chain has TRBV6-1 and TRBJ1-3; a possible D gene is TRBD1 (5 bases). V was trimmed by 7 bases and J by 0 bases, leaving 13 bases between them. The CDR3 consists of 15 residues. CDR1 is MNHNS, CDR2 SASEGT, per germline. The CDR3 here is CASMRGVNSGNTIYF. Here the CDR3 DNA reads TGTGCCAGCATGAGAGGGGTAAACTCTGGAAACACCATATATTTT.

The chain carries TRBV19 and TRBJ2-5; D unresolved. The CDR3 has 14 amino acids. Deletions cut 8 bases from V and 7 bases from J, with 20 bases between. CDR1 is LNHDA and CDR2 is SQIVND in the germline V gene (reference sequence). The chain's CDR3 is CASGSGSSIGTQYF. The CDR3 coding sequence is TGTGCCAGTGGCTCAGGTTCGTCCATAGGGACCCAGTACTTC.

The V and J genes are TRBV27 and TRBJ2-7; 10 nucleotides align to TRBD1. After removal of 5 bases from V and 2 bases from J, the junction contained 6 bases not matched to a gene. The CDR3 has 15 residues. The V gene's germline CDR1 is MNHEY and CDR2 SMNVEV (reference sequence). CDR3 in DNA: TGTGCCAGCAGTACCGGGACAGGGGTTACCTACGAGCAGTACTTC. Its protein is CASSTGTGVTYEQYF.

This rearrangement joins TRBV5-5 to TRBJ2-7; 7 bases align to TRBD2. Germline V lookup: CDR1 SGHKS, CDR2 YYEKEE (reference sequence). The CDR3 runs to 16 residues. V lost 0 bases to trimming and J lost 2 bases; unmatched junction nucleotides: 8. CDR3 residues: CASSLGGRGVPYEQYF. The CDR3 DNA sequence: TGTGCCAGCAGCTTGGGAGGGAGGGGAGTGCCCTACGAGCAGTACTTC.

This chain uses TRBV13 with TRBJ1-5; no firm D call. CDR1 and CDR2 from the germline V gene are PRHDT and FYEKMQ (reference sequence). V lost 2 bases to trimming and J lost 4 bases, with 9 bases between them. The length of the CDR3 is 14 residues. CDR3 nucleotides: TGTGCCAGCAGCTTAAGCTCGGCAAATCAGCCCCAGCATTTT. As protein: CASSLSSANQPQHF.

J is TRBJ2-7 and V is TRBV19; 10 nucleotides agree with TRBD1. The length of the CDR3 is 14 residues. Germline loops: CDR1 LNHDA, CDR2 SQIVND (reference sequence). V gave up 5 bases and J gave up 5 bases; unmatched junction bases: 6. Here the CDR3 reads CASSSRQGANEQYF. The CDR3, as DNA: TGTGCCAGTAGTTCACGACAGGGGGCGAACGAGCAGTACTTC.

This clone was seen only once. The chain uses TRBV18 and TRBJ1-5, with D uncertain. This CDR3 spans 12 amino acids. Trimming stripped 4 bases from V and 4 bases from J, with 5 bases between. Germline V gives CDR1 KGHSH, CDR2 LQKENI. In nucleotides, the CDR3 is TGTGCCAGCTCACTATGGAATCAGCCCCAGCATTTT. Protein: CASSLWNQPQHF.

The V gene is TRBV4-3, the J gene TRBJ2-5, with TRBD1 as a possible D gene (6 bases). The DNA end lines up better with TRBJ2-7; the J call may be wrong. The CDR3 loop spans 14 amino acids. From germline, CDR1 is LGHNA and CDR2 YSLEER. As DNA, the CDR3 is TGCGCCAGCAGCCAAGATCCGGGACACTACGAGCAGTACTTC. Its protein product is CASSQDPGHYEQYF.

With respect to this clone: Other DNA variants within this sample encode the same CDR3. V and J are TRBV19 and TRBJ2-2; 10 bases line up with TRBD1. The germline V gene encodes CDR1 LNHDA and CDR2 SQIVND (reference sequence). The CDR3 is 16 amino acids. The V segment lost 6 bases and the J segment 5 bases; nucleotides outside the gene matches: 9. In DNA form, the CDR3 reads TGTGCCAGTAGGACCGACAGGGGGCTGAGAACCGGGGAGCTGTTTTTT. Its protein is CASRTDRGLRTGELFF.

The genes are TRBV7-6 and TRBJ2-7; D perhaps matches TRBD2 (5 bases). The germline CDR1 and CDR2 sequences are SGHVS and FNYEAQ. Trimming took off 1 base at V and 5 bases at J, with 15 bases between the two ends. The CDR3 is made up of 15 amino acids. CDR3 in amino acids: CASSLDGVLGDEQYF. CDR3 nucleotides: TGTGCCAGCAGCTTAGACGGGGTTCTTGGTGACGAGCAGTACTTC.

The CDR3 DNA sequence: TGTGCCACAACTTCGGGACAGGGGCACTATGGCTACACCTTC. This encodes CATTSGQGHYGYTF. The V and J genes are TRBV7-2 and TRBJ1-2; 10 nucleotides line up with TRBD1. The CDR3 extends over 14 amino acids. Germline V gene data show CDR1 as SGHTA and CDR2 as FQGNSA. V was clipped by 10 bases and J by 3 bases; unmatched bases: 8. Based on the CDR3 plus reference TRBV7-2 and TRBJ1-2, the full variable domain is GAGVSQSPSNKVTEKGKDVELRCDPISGHTALYWYRQSLGQGLEFLIYFQGNSAPDKSGLPSDRFSAERTGGSVSTLTIQRTQQEDSAVYLCATTSGQGHYGYTFGSGTRLTVV.

The chain links TRBV5-4 to TRBJ2-7, with TRBD1 identical over 9 bases. The CDR3 loop spans 16 amino acids. The V and J ends lost 4 bases and 5 bases, in that order; junction bases with no gene match: 13. The germline V gene encodes CDR1 SGHNT and CDR2 YYREEE (reference sequence). The CDR3: CASSATGGRQSNEQYF. CDR3 bases: TGTGCCAGCAGCGCGACAGGGGGACGGCAATCCAACGAGCAGTACTTC.

The chain employs TRBV15 and TRBJ1-1; TRBD1 agrees at 9 bases. Trimming took 1 base from V and 5 from J; bases not matched to a gene: 8. This CDR3 is 16 amino acids long. Germline values: CDR1 LNHNV, CDR2 YYDKDF (reference sequence). The CDR3: CATSRVRQGVRTEAFF. CDR3 bases: TGTGCCACCAGCAGAGTTAGACAGGGGGTAAGGACTGAAGCTTTCTTT. Together with reference TRBV15 and TRBJ1-1, the CDR3 gives the full variable domain: DAMVIQNPRYQVTQFGKPVTLSCSQTLNHNVMYWYQQKSSQAPKLLFHYYDKDFNNEADTPDNFQSRRPNTSFCFLDIRSPGLGDTAMYLCATSRVRQGVRTEAFFGQGTRLTVV.

The chain couples TRBV6-1 to TRBJ1-5; D gene uncertain. This CDR3 is 13 amino acids long. V lost 9 bases and J 3 bases, leaving 12 bases between the germline ends. Germline CDR1 and CDR2: MNHNS and SASEGT. Here the CDR3 DNA reads TGTGCCAGAAGCGAAAGTCCCAATCAGCCCCAGCATTTT. As protein: CARSESPNQPQHF.

The chain couples TRBV4-2 to TRBJ2-3; TRBD2 agrees at 8 bases. The J segment lost 6 bases and the V segment lost 1 base, leaving 9 bases of the junction unmatched. The length of the CDR3 is 16 residues. The germline V gene encodes CDR1 LGHNA and CDR2 YNFKEQ. The CDR3 spells CASSQGRGGRGDTQYF. CDR3 coding DNA: TGTGCCAGCAGCCAAGGGCGCGGGGGGAGGGGGGATACGCAGTATTTT.

The chain is built from TRBV13 and TRBJ2-3; D is ambiguous. The V end lost 5 bases, the J end lost 4 bases, and 4 bases lay between the germline ends. Germline loops: CDR1 PRHDT, CDR2 FYEKMQ (reference sequence). The CDR3 has 11 amino acids. The CDR3 region is CASSVADTQYF. The DNA for the CDR3 is TGTGCCAGCAGCGTCGCAGATACGCAGTATTTT.

The chain is built from TRBV2 and TRBJ1-4; D is unclear. V shed 3 bases and J shed 2 bases, with 7 bases lying between them. Per germline, CDR1 SNHLY and CDR2 FYNNEI. This CDR3 spans 14 amino acids. The CDR3 is CASSDGRTNEKLFF. The CDR3 DNA follows: TGTGCCAGCAGTGACGGACGGACTAATGAAAAACTGTTTTTT.

Comments on this clone: This CDR3 is also generated by other DNA sequences in the sample. The chain couples TRBV29-1 to TRBJ1-4; perhaps TRBD1 as D (5 bases). This CDR3 comprises 14 residues. Germline assignment: CDR1 SQVTM and CDR2 ANQGSEA. The V gene lost 7 bases and the J gene lost 7 bases, with 19 bases spanning the gap. The CDR3, as DNA: TGCAGCGCCCGCCCCCTGGGGGTTGGTGAAAAACTGTTTTTT. It codes for CSARPLGVGEKLFF.